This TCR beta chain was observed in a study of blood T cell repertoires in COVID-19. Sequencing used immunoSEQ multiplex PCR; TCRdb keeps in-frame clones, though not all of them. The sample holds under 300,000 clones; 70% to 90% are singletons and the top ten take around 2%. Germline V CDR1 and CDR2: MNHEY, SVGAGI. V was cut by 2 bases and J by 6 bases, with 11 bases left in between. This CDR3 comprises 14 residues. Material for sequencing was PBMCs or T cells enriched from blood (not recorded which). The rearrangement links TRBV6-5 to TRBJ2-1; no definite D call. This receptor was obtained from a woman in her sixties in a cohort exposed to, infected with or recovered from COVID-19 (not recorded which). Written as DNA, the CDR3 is TGTGCCAGCAGTTACGGGTACGGAGCCAATGAGCAGTTCTTC. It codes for CASSYGYGANEQFF.